A few counts support the clone carrying this TCR beta chain. The target antigen is unknown. The data belong to a study of OX40 agonist ivuxolimab in advanced cancers. V was trimmed by 7 bases and J by 1 base, leaving 11 bases between them. The CDR3 is 14 amino acids. Germline CDR1 and CDR2: LNHDA and SQIVND (reference sequence). Overall study results and limits: Dosing at 0.1 to 3.0 mg/kg was accompanied by clonal expansion of CD4+ and CD8+ blood T cells by week 6. Expanded clones tended on average to be more numerous among CD8+ T cells than CD4+.

The table came from immunoSEQ multiplex PCR; TCRdb's copy has only in-frame clones and leaves some out. The sample lists around 65,000 clones; 80% to 95% were seen once. This specimen consisted of CD4+ or CD8+ T cells sorted from blood, obtained in a trial of the OX40 agonist ivuxolimab. The receptor's source is an adult with an advanced solid tumor such as melanoma, head and neck, liver or kidney cancer. The chain joins TRBV19 to TRBJ1-5; D is unresolved. CDR3 region: CASTLGTSNQPQHF. CDR3 coding DNA: TGTGCCAGTACTCTGGGCACCAGCAATCAGCCCCAGCATTTT.